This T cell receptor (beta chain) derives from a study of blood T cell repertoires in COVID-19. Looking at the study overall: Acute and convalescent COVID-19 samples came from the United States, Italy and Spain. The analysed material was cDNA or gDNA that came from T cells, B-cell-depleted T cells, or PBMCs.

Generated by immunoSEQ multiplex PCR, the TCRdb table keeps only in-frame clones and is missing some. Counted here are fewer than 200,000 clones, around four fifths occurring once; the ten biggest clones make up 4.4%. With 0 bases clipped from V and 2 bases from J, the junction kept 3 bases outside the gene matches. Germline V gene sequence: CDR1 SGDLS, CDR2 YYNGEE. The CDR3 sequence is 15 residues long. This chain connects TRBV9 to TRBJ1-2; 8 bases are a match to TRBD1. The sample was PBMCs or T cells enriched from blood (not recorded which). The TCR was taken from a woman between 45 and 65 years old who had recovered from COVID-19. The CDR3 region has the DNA TGTGCCAGCAGCGTAGCCTCAGGGGGCAACTATGGCTACACCTTC. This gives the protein CASSVASGGNYGYTF.